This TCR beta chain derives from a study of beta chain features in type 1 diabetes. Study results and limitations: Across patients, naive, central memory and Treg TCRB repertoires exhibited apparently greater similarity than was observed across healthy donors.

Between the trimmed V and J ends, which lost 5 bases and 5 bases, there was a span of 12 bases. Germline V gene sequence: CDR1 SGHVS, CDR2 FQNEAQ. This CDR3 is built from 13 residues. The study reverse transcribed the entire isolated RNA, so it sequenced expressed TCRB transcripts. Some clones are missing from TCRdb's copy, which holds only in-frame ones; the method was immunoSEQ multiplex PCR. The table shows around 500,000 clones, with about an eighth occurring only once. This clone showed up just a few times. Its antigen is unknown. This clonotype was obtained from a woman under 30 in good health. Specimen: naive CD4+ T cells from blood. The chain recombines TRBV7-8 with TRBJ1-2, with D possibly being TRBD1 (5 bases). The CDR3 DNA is TGTGCCAGCAGCCTCGGGACCGCGTATGGCTACACCTTC. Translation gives CASSLGTAYGYTF.